This TCR beta chain was obtained from a study of blood T cell repertoires in COVID-19 (dated by TCRdb to about 2020). Turning to the overall study: Samples from collaborators originated in the United States, Italy and Spain and spanned both the acute and convalescent phases of COVID-19. The prospective study material was composed of cDNA or gDNA derived from T cells, B-cell-depleted T cells, or PBMCs. Deeply sampled blood TCRbeta repertoires from subjects exposed to, actively infected with, or recovered from COVID-19 were included in the dataset. The repertoires were released in a freely available public database meant as a resource for research on the immune response to SARS-CoV-2. The samples were drawn from the first 160 participants of the ongoing ImmuneRACE study and from under 1,500 subjects provided by 6 global collaborators. Nearly every sample came with metadata listing a de-identified subject ID, COVID-19 status, age in years and sex. HLA class I and class II types, where available, came from metadata supplied by the sample provider rather than from assay-based typing.

Each collaborating institution followed its own protocols to collect whole blood in K2EDTA tubes. Collaborator samples were shipped for TCRbeta analysis as frozen whole blood, isolated PBMCs, or DNA extracted from either sample type. Here is what the overall study found, with its caveats: Clinical and demographic metadata were provided uncurated, with the amount varying by source and participant.

Concerning this clone itself: Which antigen it targets is not known. Base qualities are not at hand, and no much larger clone is one base apart.

TCRbeta CDR3 regions were amplified from genomic DNA using the immunoSEQ Assay, a bias-controlled multiplex PCR. On the study's bioinformatics: The number of nucleated cells in each sample was estimated from the amplification of reference gene primers within the assay. To quantify the absolute abundance of each unique TCRbeta CDR3 rearrangement, sequence reads were collapsed and filtered. For each sample, productive Simpson clonality was calculated by taking the square root of Simpson's diversity index across productive rearrangements. What TCRdb holds here is the immuneACCESS table cut down to in-frame rearrangements. Part of the clones is not present; checked against another copy, under half of the missing clones reflect an unresolved V gene, and the others are unexplained. V, J and clone size were drawn from that table, and D and trimming were deduced from the DNA. Counted in this sample were a few hundred thousand clones; approximately 80% of them appeared once. About 9.1% of the sample rests with the top ten.

Its CDR3 holds 16 amino acids, cysteine through phenylalanine. Only the CDR3 region is kept as DNA, spanning 48 bases read in frame from base 1. Trimming accounts for 6 bases at V and 2 bases at J, while the number of junction bases matched to no gene is 5. CDR1 and CDR2 are drawn from the germline V gene: MDHEN, SYDVKM. This clonotype originated in a human donor in a cohort sampled during active COVID-19. This sequence uses TRBV28 and TRBJ2-5; TRBD2 lines up with 14 middle nucleotides. The sample comprised peripheral blood. Here the CDR3 is given as CASRPGLAGVQETQYF. Here is the DNA: TGTGCCAGCAGACCGGGACTAGCGGGGGTACAAGAGACCCAGTACTTC.